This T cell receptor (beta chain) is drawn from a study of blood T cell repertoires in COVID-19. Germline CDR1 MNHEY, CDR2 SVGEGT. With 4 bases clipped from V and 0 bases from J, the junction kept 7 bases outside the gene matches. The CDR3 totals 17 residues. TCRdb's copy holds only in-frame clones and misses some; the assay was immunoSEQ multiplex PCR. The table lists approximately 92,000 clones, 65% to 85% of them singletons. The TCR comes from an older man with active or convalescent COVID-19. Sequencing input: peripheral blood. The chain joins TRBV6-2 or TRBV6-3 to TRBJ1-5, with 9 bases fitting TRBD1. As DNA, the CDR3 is TGTGCCAGCAGTTCCACAGGGGGCCGTCTTAGCAATCAGCCCCAGCATTTT. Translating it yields CASSSTGGRLSNQPQHF.